The clone carrying this TCR beta chain has a handful of counts. Its antigen is undetermined. Germline CDR1 reads MNHNS; CDR2 reads SASEGT. The CDR3 extends over 13 amino acids. Trimming removed 6 bases from V and 6 bases from J, with 11 bases in between. This entry is derived from a study of T cells after yellow fever vaccination. MiXCR, applied by TCRdb to the 5' RACE reads, yields one record per CDR3 protein. The table records 400,000 or so distinct CDR3 sequences, more than 9% of them present only once. General study results and limits: The booster saw the reappearance of most primary-vaccination clones (roughly 97% CD4, around 90% CD8). There was a small share of clonotypes that showed up in both the CD4 and CD8 compartments.

The sequencing used PBMCs, collected on the day of the first yellow fever vaccination. This TCR was sampled from a man aged 18-30 years who received the YFV17D yellow fever vaccine. The V gene is TRBV6-1, the J gene TRBJ2-2, with D perhaps assigned TRBD1 or TRBD2 (5 bases each). The CDR3 DNA follows: TGTGCCAGCAGCCTAGGGACGGCCGGGGAGCTGTTTTTT. It specifies CASSLGTAGELFF.